This note documents a single T cell receptor beta chain sequence. This sample stems from a study of cytomegalovirus exposure and HLA in healthy donors. Unmatched junction bases numbered 4, after V lost 2 bases and J lost 4 bases. The CDR3 totals 15 residues. The germline V gene has CDR1 KGHSH and CDR2 LQKENI. It was with 60 Vbeta and 13 Jbeta primers that the PCR ran. Clones were sequenced by immunoSEQ multiplex PCR, and TCRdb holds only the in-frame ones, with some missing. The data contain more than 110,000 clones, roughly 70% of them singletons. This sequence joins TRBV18 and TRBJ1-1, with 10 bases that match TRBD1. The sequencing input was PBMCs. This receptor was identified in a young man in good health and CMV-seronegative. CDR3 bases: TGTGCCAGCTCACCAGGGACAGGGGTTCGCACTGAAGCTTTCTTT. Protein product: CASSPGTGVRTEAFF.